Included here is one TCR beta chain sequence, with context. Its cognate antigen is unknown. Germline V gene data show CDR1 as SGHAT and CDR2 as FQNNGV. Trimming at V came to 3 bases and at J to 5 bases, leaving 0 bases not matched to a gene. The CDR3 loop spans 12 amino acids. The primer mix had 60 Vbeta and 13 Jbeta primers. This table comes from immunoSEQ multiplex PCR, and its TCRdb copy is limited to in-frame clones, with some not included. Here the sample spans more than 80,000 clones, around 64% being singletons. The sample belongs to a study of cytomegalovirus exposure and HLA in healthy donors. As for the study in general: The study's early data release held some 85 million unique TCRs from HLA-typed donors. Overall study results and limits: Later analysis identified about 18,000 TCR beta sequences associated with HLA alleles, using a false discovery rate threshold of 0.05. Reported findings show TCR beta sequences accurately forecast HLA-A and HLA-B alleles in most subjects.

The chain recombines TRBV11-2 with TRBJ1-2, with 7 bases aligning to TRBD1. The receptor was isolated from a man aged 60 to 75 in good health and CMV-seronegative. Sequencing was performed on PBMCs. The DNA of the CDR3 is TGTGCCAGCAGCTTGGGACAGTATGGCTACACCTTC. This sequence encodes CASSLGQYGYTF.